The entry below describes one T cell receptor (beta chain). This sample is drawn from a study of control samples from healthy donors and cancer patients. Per germline, CDR1 SGHNT and CDR2 YYREEE (reference sequence). The CDR3 runs to 14 residues. Deletions cut 0 bases from V and 1 base from J, with 7 bases between. Measured with immunoSEQ multiplex PCR; TCRdb has only the in-frame clones, and not every one. The table shows 350,000 to 450,000 clones, with over 75% occurring only once. The specimen was PBMCs. This clonotype was obtained from a man in his forties with head and neck cancer. The rearrangement uses TRBV5-4 and TRBJ1-1; D not resolved. CDR3 amino acids: CASSLEKTNTEAFF. Here the CDR3 DNA reads TGTGCCAGCAGCTTGGAGAAGACGAACACTGAAGCTTTCTTT.